This T cell receptor beta chain was retrieved from a study of OX40 agonist ivuxolimab in advanced cancers. The study, taken as a whole, reports: Determination of antigen specificity was not performed for the expanded peripheral T cells.

The cohort excluded patients with autoimmune disease history or systemic immunosuppression. Sequencing used immunoSEQ multiplex PCR; TCRdb keeps in-frame clones, though not all of them. The sample includes 20,000 to 25,000 clones, 75% to 90% seen only once; the top ten take roughly 34%. Details on this clone: Antigen specificity is unknown.

The clonotype originates from an adult with an advanced solid tumor such as melanoma, head and neck, liver or kidney cancer. Material: CD4+ or CD8+ T cells sorted from blood, obtained in a trial of the OX40 agonist ivuxolimab.

Here the CDR3 reads CASSPSDWAPSTDTQYF. CDR3 bases: TGCGCCAGCAGCCCGTCGGACTGGGCCCCTAGCACAGATACGCAGTATTTT. The chain couples TRBV5-1 to TRBJ2-3, with TRBD2 as a possible D gene (5 bases). Germline V gene lookup returns CDR1 SGHRS and CDR2 YFSETQ. The CDR3 spans 17 residues. Trimming stripped 4 bases from V and 0 bases from J, with 18 bases between.